This T cell receptor beta chain originates from a study of graft-versus-host responses after intestinal transplantation (dated by TCRdb to about 2021). Notes on the research overall: Recipients received multivisceral, liver-intestinal, or isolated intestinal transplants. Alloreactive clones were identified by sequencing pre-transplant mixed lymphocyte reaction products and comparing these products with unstimulated pre-transplant donor and recipient T cells. All recipients received anti-thymocyte globulin induction followed by maintenance tacrolimus and steroids for around 3 years. After intestinal transplantation, graft-versus-host and host-versus-graft alloreactive T cell clones in the graft, circulation and bone marrow were tracked using bulk TCR-beta CDR3 sequencing. Instead of going to the commercial service, samples from a few later patients were sequenced in-house on an Illumina MiSeq and processed with MiXCR. A peak of at least 4% donor T cells among recipient peripheral blood mononuclear cells was the definition used for donor T cell macrochimerism. A cohort of 20 to 25 intestinal transplant recipients, including one retransplant, was enrolled, and a few patients lacking pretransplant specimens were excluded. The study at large found these results: Conclusions were limited by the relatively low number and heterogeneity of intestinal transplant patients. Early after transplant, peak levels of circulating GvH clones were found to be associated with declines in HvG clones. Patients with donor T cell macrochimerism had high GvH to HvG T cell clonal ratios in their allografts. GvH clones were found in recipient bone marrow, and some of the GvH clones appeared earlier in ileal mucosa or blood, which is consistent with an intestinal mucosal origin.

This specimen's time point label, per the study, means: cells obtained before transplantation from donor or recipient. CD3+CD4+ and CD3+CD8+ populations were FACS-sorted from unstimulated pre-transplant donor and recipient cells taken from spleen or lymph nodes. The method was the immunoSEQ multiplex PCR assay. In most patients, genomic DNA was isolated using the Qiagen DNeasy Blood and Tissue Kit and sent frozen to Adaptive Biotechnologies for TCR sequencing. For most patients, genomic DNA was subjected to high-throughput TCR-beta CDR3 sequencing by Adaptive Biotechnologies. The study's processing was this. Adaptive's ImmunoSEQ software was the source of the TCR sequencing data for 15 to 20 patients, while a few other patients were processed with MiXCR and VDJtools. CD4 versus CD8 sorting errors were corrected by removing sequences found in both subsets at a frequency ratio below 5:1. Because the origin of CDR3 nucleotide sequences shared between donor and recipient could not be assigned, those sequences were removed. To be classed as alloreactive, a clone needed at least 2-fold expansion over unstimulated cells and a minimum CFSE-low frequency of 0.002% (template counts) or 0.001% (read counts). Clones detected in sequenced pre-transplant spleen, lymph node, or MLR CFSE-low populations of the donor or recipient were defined as mappable. The cumulative frequency of alloreactive clones was calculated as a percentage of all sequences, weighted by copy number. TCRdb mirrors the immuneACCESS table, restricted to in-frame sequences. Some clones are absent from its copies; in checked studies, under half trace to an unresolved V gene, and the reason for the others is unknown. Clone size and the V and J calls come from that table; the DNA yielded D and trimming. The sample yields roughly 110,000 clones; 85% to 95% were counted once. The ten biggest clones cover 0.9% to 1.5% of the sample.

Clipping removes 0 bases from V and 2 bases from J, with 6 as the unmatched junction base count. The CDR3 measures 16 amino acids from cysteine to phenylalanine. The sequence is cut down to CDR3 DNA, 48 bases in frame from base 1. CDR1 and CDR2 are read off the germline V gene as MGHRA and YSYEKL. With respect to this clone: This receptor's antigen is unknown. Nothing much larger sits one base from this clone, and base qualities are not available.

The source material was unstimulated CD8+ T cells sorted from spleen or lymph node cells, sampled before transplant. The chain was built from TRBV4-1 and TRBJ2-7; the central 8 bases match TRBD2. This clonotype was sampled from a human donor who was the organ donor for an intestinal transplant. In nucleotides, the sequence is TGCGCCAGCAGCCAAGAAAGCGGGAGCCCCACCTACGAGCAGTACTTC. The translation is CASSQESGSPTYEQYF.